This entry concerns a single T cell receptor beta chain. Its antigen is undetermined. Using RNA transcripts as the source, TCR beta CDR3 regions were amplified. The TCR CDR3 was amplified in a first-round RT-PCR using the HTBI primer set. Each CDR3 protein gets one entry after TCRdb re-called the multiplex PCR reads with MiXCR. The sample lists approximately 490,000 distinct CDR3 sequences, 20% to 25% occurring once. The data are from a study of T cells in Graves' hyperthyroidism and ophthalmopathy. Ophthalmopathy in the patients scored at least 3 on Clinical Activity Score and at least 4 on NOSPECS grade, lasting under 3 months. Trimming took 0 bases from V and 3 from J; bases not matched to a gene: 7. This CDR3 spans 15 amino acids. Per the germline V gene, CDR1 is DFQATT and CDR2 is SNEGSKA (reference sequence). Findings and limits, study-wide: Ophthalmopathy, which appeared later, was predicted by the model a median about 5.9 months before onset. Blood also contained most expanded thyroid clonotypes above 0.001.

This receptor was obtained from a woman in her 70s with Graves' ophthalmopathy. The V and J genes are TRBV20-1 and TRBJ2-7; 8 nucleotides match TRBD2. Sequencing used blood. In DNA form, the CDR3 reads TGCAGTGCTAGAGAATCGGAGCGGGAGAACTACGAGCAGTACTTC. Protein sequence: CSARESERENYEQYF.